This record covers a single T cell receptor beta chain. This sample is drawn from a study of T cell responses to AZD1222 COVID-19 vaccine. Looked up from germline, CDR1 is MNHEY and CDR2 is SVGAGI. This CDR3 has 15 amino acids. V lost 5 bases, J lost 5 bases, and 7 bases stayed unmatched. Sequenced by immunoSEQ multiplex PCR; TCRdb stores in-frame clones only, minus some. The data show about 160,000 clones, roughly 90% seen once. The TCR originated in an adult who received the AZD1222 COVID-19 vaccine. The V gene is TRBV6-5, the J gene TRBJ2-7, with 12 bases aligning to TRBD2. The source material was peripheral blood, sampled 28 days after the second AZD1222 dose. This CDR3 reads CASSPGLAGNDEQYF. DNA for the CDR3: TGTGCCAGCAGTCCGGGACTAGCGGGCAACGACGAGCAGTACTTC.